The source of this TCR beta chain is a study of OX40 agonist ivuxolimab in advanced cancers. The study's findings and limits: Clonal expansion from baseline to week 6 occurred in both CD4+ and CD8+ T cells. CD4+ T cells averaged fewer expanded clones than CD8+ T cells. Normalized expansion of T-cell clones was also low for some nonresponders.

Concerning this clone itself: What it binds is unknown.

Patients were excluded for autoimmune disease history or systemic immunosuppression. This CDR3 spans 15 amino acids. V gave up 4 bases and J gave up 2 bases, with 15 bases separating them. Germline lookup yields CDR1 SNHLY and CDR2 FYNNEI. Method: immunoSEQ multiplex PCR; TCRdb's copy keeps in-frame clones and lacks some. The repertoire holds approximately 100,000 clones, with 90% as singletons. The origin of this receptor is an adult with an advanced solid tumor such as melanoma, head and neck, liver or kidney cancer. Sample: CD4+ or CD8+ T cells sorted from blood, taken in a trial of the OX40 agonist ivuxolimab. V is TRBV2 and J is TRBJ2-7; D possibly uses TRBD1 or TRBD2 (5 bases each). The CDR3 nucleotides read TGTGCCAGCAGTGTTAGTCGGGACCCACCCTACGAGCAGTACTTC. Translating it yields CASSVSRDPPYEQYF.